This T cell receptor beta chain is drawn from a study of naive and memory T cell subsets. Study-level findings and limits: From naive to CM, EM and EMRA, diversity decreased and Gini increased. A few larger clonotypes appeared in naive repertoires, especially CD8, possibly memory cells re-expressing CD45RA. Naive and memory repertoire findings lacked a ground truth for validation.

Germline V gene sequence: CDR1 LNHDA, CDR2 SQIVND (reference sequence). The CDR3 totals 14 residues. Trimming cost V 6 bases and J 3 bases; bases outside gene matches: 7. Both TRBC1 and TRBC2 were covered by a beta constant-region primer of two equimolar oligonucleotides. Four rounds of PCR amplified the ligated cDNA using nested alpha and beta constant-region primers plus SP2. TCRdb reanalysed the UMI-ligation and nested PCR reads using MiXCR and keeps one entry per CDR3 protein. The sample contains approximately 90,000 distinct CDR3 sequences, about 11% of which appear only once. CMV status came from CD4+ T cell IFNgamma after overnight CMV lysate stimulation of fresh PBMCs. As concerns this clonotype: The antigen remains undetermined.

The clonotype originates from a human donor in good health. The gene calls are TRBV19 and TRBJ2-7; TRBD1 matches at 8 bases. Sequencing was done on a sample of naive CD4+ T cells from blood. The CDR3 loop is CASRQTGDSYEQYF. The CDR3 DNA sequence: TGTGCCAGTAGACAGACAGGGGACAGCTACGAGCAGTACTTC.